This T cell receptor (beta chain) was sequenced for a study of blood T cell repertoires in COVID-19. Trimming removed 5 bases at V and 7 bases at J, with 8 bases between. The CDR3 runs to 11 residues. From germline, CDR1 is MGHDK and CDR2 SYGVNS. Two negative PCRs, clearance, or symptom resolution characterized the recovered Cohort 3 donors. The repertoire was sequenced with immunoSEQ multiplex PCR; TCRdb's copy has only in-frame clones and lacks some. The sample carries roughly 250,000 clones, 70% to 90% recorded once. The sequence was obtained from a woman aged 25 to 45 who had recovered from COVID-19. The sequenced sample was PBMCs or T cells enriched from blood (not recorded which). This chain joins TRBV25-1 and TRBJ1-2, with D perhaps TRBD1 (5 bases). The DNA of the CDR3 is TGTGCCAGCAGTCCAGGGTCTGGCTACACCTTC. The encoded protein is CASSPGSGYTF.